This TCR beta chain was captured by sequencing in a study of control samples from healthy donors and cancer patients. The count of this clone is one. J gave up 4 bases and V 3 bases, and 0 bases lay outside the gene matches. This CDR3 is 14 amino acids long. Germline V lookup: CDR1 SGHNT, CDR2 YYREEE (reference sequence). The repertoire was sequenced with immunoSEQ multiplex PCR; TCRdb's copy has only in-frame clones and lacks some. The table shows 150,000 or so clones, with about nine tenths occurring only once. The receptor comes from a middle-aged man in good health. J is TRBJ2-3 and V is TRBV5-4; 12 bases agree with TRBD1. The specimen was blood. The CDR3 reads CASSWDRGPDTQYF. CDR3 bases: TGTGCCAGCAGCTGGGACAGGGGGCCAGATACGCAGTATTTT.